A selection of T cell receptor beta chains follows, all from one sample in a study of human T cells and chemical hapten exposure. TCRdb analysed the RACE reads with MiXCR anew, one entry per CDR3 protein. The top ten clones hold around 2.3% of a sample with about 160,000 distinct CDR3 sequences, 28% of them seen once. Sample: whole blood, taken in connection with sensitization to the hapten diphenylcyclopropenone (DPC). Every receptor here comes from a woman aged 18-35 years with alopecia areata. Some clones in this sample may be carry-over from other donors' samples. Both conserved end residues are part of each CDR3. A D gene is named only where the DNA matches it firmly. Some rows mark clone size as missing; the rest say once, few, many or name a class of expanded clone.

TRBJ1-5 . TRBV2 . CASRSGGMGNQPQHF TGTGCCAGCAGGTCCGGGGGCATGGGCAATCAGCCCCAGCATTTT
TRBJ1-1 . TRBV29-1 . CSVSTGARTEAFF TGCAGCGTTTCTACAGGAGCCCGCACTGAAGCTTTCTTT
TRBJ1-1 . TRBV5-1 . CASSKQAGDTEAFF TGCGCCAGCAGCAAACAGGCCGGGGACACTGAAGCTTTCTTT
TRBJ2-5 . TRBV7-2 . CASSLAGAGARETQYF TGTGCCAGCAGCTTAGCGGGTGCGGGGGCGAGGGAGACCCAGTACTTC
TRBJ2-1 . TRBV11-2 . CASSLDRLSSYNEQFF TGTGCCAGCAGCTTAGATCGTCTGAGCTCCTACAATGAGCAGTTCTTC
TRBJ1-3 . TRBV5-5 few CASSLEGGKGNTIYF TGTGCCAGCAGCTTGGAGGGCGGAAAGGGAAACACCATATATTTT
TRBJ1-5 TRBD1 TRBV6-2/TRBV6-3 . CATTGGGQPQHF TGTGCCACCACAGGGGGCGGGCAGCCCCAGCATTTT
TRBJ1-1 TRBD1 TRBV29-1 few CSASGQTDAEAFF TGCAGCGCTTCGGGACAGACAGACGCTGAAGCTTTCTTT
TRBJ1-1 . TRBV12-3/TRBV12-4 . CASSFFRENTEAFF TGTGCCAGCAGTTTCTTCAGGGAGAACACTGAAGCTTTCTTT
TRBJ2-7 . TRBV2 . CATGTNEQYF TGTGCCACCGGGACAAACGAGCAGTACTTC
TRBJ2-7 TRBD1 TRBV10-1 . CASSVPADRRAYEQYF TGCGCCAGCAGTGTCCCCGCGGACAGGCGGGCCTACGAGCAGTACTTC
TRBJ1-5 . TRBV7-8 . CASSLGRPYSNQPQHF TGTGCCAGCAGCTTAGGGCGGCCGTATAGCAATCAGCCCCAGCATTTT
TRBJ1-5 TRBD1 TRBV6-2/TRBV6-3 . CATRTDRAQPQHF TGTGCCACCAGAACGGACAGGGCTCAGCCCCAGCATTTT
TRBJ2-7 . TRBV7-6 . CASSNPGNKQYF TGTGCCAGCAGTAACCCGGGGAACAAGCAGTACTTC
TRBJ2-5 TRBD2 TRBV4-3 . CASSQEAGTSLDF TGCGCCAGCAGCCAAGAGGCGGGGACTAGCCTCGACTTC
TRBJ2-3 . TRBV20-1 . CSARSGRASSTDTQYF TGCAGTGCTAGATCCGGCAGGGCATCCAGCACAGATACGCAGTATTTT
TRBJ2-5 . TRBV7-2 . CASSPNGETQYF TGTGCCAGCAGCCCAAACGGCGAGACCCAGTACTTC
TRBJ1-5 . TRBV15 . CATSAQGYNQPQHF TGTGCCACCAGCGCCCAGGGGTACAATCAGCCCCAGCATTTT
TRBJ1-1 . TRBV29-1 few CSVGSGIPGEAFF TGCAGCGTTGGGTCTGGGATTCCGGGTGAAGCTTTCTTT
TRBJ1-4 TRBD1 TRBV4-3 medium-sized CASSQAGTANEKLFF TGCGCCAGCAGCCAAGCCGGGACAGCTAATGAAAAACTGTTTTTT
TRBJ2-4 . TRBV29-1 . CSVEQGAKNIQYF TGCAGCGTTGAACAGGGGGCCAAAAACATTCAGTACTTC
TRBJ2-1 . TRBV29-1 . CSVEDEQFF TGCAGCGTTGAAGATGAGCAGTTCTTC
TRBJ1-6 . TRBV25-1 many CASSQGSSPLHF TGTGCCAGCAGTCAGGGTTCTTCACCCCTCCACTTT
TRBJ1-3 TRBD1 TRBV7-2 once CASSSYRGGPGNTIYF TGTGCCAGCAGCTCTTACAGGGGAGGGCCTGGAAACACCATATATTTT
TRBJ2-1 . TRBV7-2 few CASSSMSSYNEQFF TGTGCCAGCAGCTCGATGAGCTCCTACAATGAGCAGTTCTTC
TRBJ2-7 TRBD1 TRBV29-1 . CSIAGTDPYEQYF TGCAGCATCGCCGGGACAGACCCCTACGAGCAGTACTTC
TRBJ2-7 . TRBV7-4 many CASSKDLEQYF TGTGCCAGCAGCAAGGACCTTGAGCAGTACTTC
TRBJ1-2 . TRBV4-2 few CASSPSSRTKSYGYTF TGTGCCAGCAGCCCCTCTAGCCGGACGAAGTCTTATGGCTACACCTTC
TRBJ2-7 . TRBV18 . CASSPMTVSSYEQYF TGTGCCAGCTCACCAATGACGGTGAGCTCCTACGAGCAGTACTTC
TRBJ2-6 . TRBV7-9 few CASSPSSGANVLTF TGTGCCAGCAGCCCAAGCTCTGGGGCCAACGTCCTGACTTTC
TRBJ1-2 . TRBV6-5 . CASSYSNTGTGYTF TGTGCCAGCAGTTACTCGAACACAGGGACTGGCTACACCTTC
TRBJ2-1 . TRBV7-9 few CASSPRGASPLYNEQFF TGTGCCAGCAGCCCTAGGGGGGCTAGTCCCCTGTACAATGAGCAGTTCTTC
TRBJ1-2 TRBD1 TRBV7-9 few CASSLVQGAGGYTF TGTGCCAGCAGCTTAGTCCAGGGGGCTGGTGGCTACACCTTC
TRBJ2-1 . TRBV3-1 few CASSQGGGSSYNEQFF TGTGCCAGCAGCCAAGGGGGGGGCTCCTCCTACAATGAGCAGTTCTTC
TRBJ2-7 . TRBV4-1 . CASSHPGQNYEQYF TGCGCCAGCAGCCATCCCGGACAGAACTACGAGCAGTACTTC
TRBJ2-7 . TRBV15 many CATSRDRGYEQYF TGTGCCACCAGCAGAGATCGGGGCTACGAGCAGTACTTC
TRBJ2-1 . TRBV14 . CASSQVWEVLNEQFF TGTGCCAGCAGCCAAGTGTGGGAAGTTTTAAATGAGCAGTTCTTC
TRBJ2-5 TRBD2 TRBV12-3/TRBV12-4 . CASSAGLALETQYF TGTGCCAGCAGTGCGGGACTAGCGCTTGAGACCCAGTACTTC
TRBJ1-1 . TRBV18 . CASSPTEINTEAFF TGTGCCAGCTCCCCAACAGAGATCAACACTGAAGCTTTCTTT
TRBJ2-2 TRBD2 TRBV4-1 few CASRGLQINTGELFF TGCGCCAGCAGGGGACTACAGATCAACACCGGGGAGCTGTTTTTT
TRBJ2-5 TRBD1 TRBV7-9 . CASSFEQGAAETQYF TGTGCCAGCAGCTTCGAACAGGGGGCTGCAGAGACCCAGTACTTC
TRBJ2-3 TRBD2 TRBV28 few CASTTSGILADTQYF TGTGCCAGCACGACTAGCGGGATCTTGGCAGATACGCAGTATTTT
TRBJ1-5 . TRBV5-1 . CASYPQPQHF TGCGCCAGCTACCCCCAGCCCCAGCATTTT
TRBJ1-6 . TRBV4-1 few CASLPEQPANSPLHF TGCGCCAGCCTCCCGGAGCAGCCGGCGAATTCACCCCTCCACTTT
TRBJ1-2 TRBD1 TRBV4-2 . CASSTDRDYGYTF TGTGCCAGCAGCACCGACAGGGACTATGGCTACACCTTC
TRBJ2-7 . TRBV4-1 . CASSQESGTNYEQYF TGCGCCAGCAGCCAAGAGTCCGGCACAAACTACGAGCAGTACTTC
TRBJ1-2 . TRBV6-5 . CASSLRDWNYGYTF TGTGCCAGCAGTCTAAGGGACTGGAACTATGGCTACACCTTC
TRBJ1-1 . TRBV2 few CASGDPEAFF TGTGCCAGCGGGGACCCTGAAGCTTTCTTT
TRBJ1-1 . TRBV4-3 . CASSQVRGTEAFF TGCGCCAGCAGCCAAGTACGGGGCACTGAAGCTTTCTTT
TRBJ2-7 . TRBV4-1 few CASSRQPGLSTYEQYF TGCGCCAGCAGCCGTCAGCCGGGACTTTCAACCTACGAGCAGTACTTC
TRBJ2-3 . TRBV6-4 . CASSQIADSTDTQYF TGTGCCAGCAGTCAAATAGCGGATAGCACAGATACGCAGTATTTT
TRBJ2-7 . TRBV6-2/TRBV6-3 . CASSAMSWRGWYEQYF TGTGCCAGCAGTGCCATGAGTTGGCGAGGGTGGTACGAGCAGTACTTC
TRBJ2-7 . TRBV9 many CASSVGVGHEQYF TGTGCCAGCAGCGTAGGCGTAGGGCACGAGCAGTACTTC
TRBJ2-7 TRBD1 TRBV10-3 once CAIQSPGTGVHEQYF TGTGCCATCCAGTCCCCTGGGACAGGGGTCCACGAGCAGTACTTC
TRBJ1-5 . TRBV5-1 . CASSVDSGNQPQHF TGCGCCAGCAGCGTCGACAGTGGCAATCAGCCCCAGCATTTT